This is a list of T cell receptor beta chains from one sample in a study of blood T cells in healthy people across ages. TCRdb re-called the 5' RACE reads through MiXCR, storing one row per CDR3 protein. The sample lists 1.5 million to 2 million distinct CDR3 sequences, roughly 52% seen once, with 2.1% in the top ten. Sequencing was done on a sample of blood. Source of these receptors: a woman aged 40-49 years in good health. Both conserved end residues are part of each CDR3. Fields, in order: CDR3 protein, J gene, V gene.

cdr3_aa: CASSHGLAGDSYIDEQFF; j_call: TRBJ2-1; v_call: TRBV7-6
cdr3_aa: CACSMFGQNYEQYF; j_call: TRBJ2-7; v_call: TRBV6-2/TRBV6-3
cdr3_aa: CASSDRMRTDTQYF; j_call: TRBJ2-3; v_call: TRBV5-1
cdr3_aa: CASSYSTEFTDTQYF; j_call: TRBJ2-3; v_call: TRBV6-2/TRBV6-3
cdr3_aa: CASSPPPVRKETQYF; j_call: TRBJ2-5; v_call: TRBV3-1
cdr3_aa: CASSSGRAGKDTQYF; j_call: TRBJ2-3; v_call: TRBV12-3/TRBV12-4
cdr3_aa: CASCGLTSSYNEQFF; j_call: TRBJ2-1; v_call: TRBV2
cdr3_aa: CSAPRRLGETQYF; j_call: TRBJ2-5; v_call: TRBV20-1
cdr3_aa: CASSPSGFKYYTF; j_call: TRBJ1-2; v_call: TRBV25-1
cdr3_aa: CASSQPLLAGAQETQYF; j_call: TRBJ2-5; v_call: TRBV23-1
cdr3_aa: CASSQAQTGRETQYF; j_call: TRBJ2-5; v_call: TRBV4-2
cdr3_aa: CASSLLGQNNEQFF; j_call: TRBJ2-1; v_call: TRBV5-1
cdr3_aa: CASSQLAGGGGEQFF; j_call: TRBJ2-1; v_call: TRBV4-3
cdr3_aa: CSVMAQPRDTQYF; j_call: TRBJ2-3; v_call: TRBV29-1